These 12 T cell receptor beta chains share one sample of origin, sequenced in a study of CD8 T cells in Susac syndrome. Reverse transcription of about 0.5 to 1 ug RNA used random hexamers. TCRdb analysed the immunoSEQ multiplex PCR reads with MiXCR anew, one entry per CDR3 protein. This repertoire shows approximately 140,000 distinct CDR3 sequences, over 75% found once; its top ten account for roughly 0.5%. The sequenced sample was CD8+ T cells from PBMCs. The receptors shown here come from a human donor with multiple sclerosis.

CDR3 residues: CASSLANRGYEQYF. The CDR3 DNA follows: TGTGCCAGCAGCTTAGCGAATCGGGGCTACGAGCAGTACTTC. The V call is TRBV7-9, the J call TRBJ2-7; TRBD2 is a possible D gene (5 bases). This CDR3 has 14 amino acids. Trimming left V 0 bases short and J 3 bases short, with 9 bases between. Germline CDR1 reads SEHNR; CDR2 reads FQNEAQ (reference sequence).

The chain combines TRBV20-1 with TRBJ1-5; D is unclear. Trimming left V 3 bases short and J 2 bases short, with 8 bases between. There are 13 residues in the CDR3. Germline V gives CDR1 DFQATT, CDR2 SNEGSKA (reference sequence). The CDR3 DNA sequence: TGCAGTGCTAGTGGCAGCCGCAATCAGCCCCAGCATTTT. Translation gives CSASGSRNQPQHF.

The chain combines TRBV12-3 or TRBV12-4 with TRBJ2-5; maybe TRBD1 (7 bases). The CDR3 runs 15 residues. Trimming left V 4 bases short and J 2 bases short, with 14 bases between. The CDR3 is CASSSPAGGQETQYF. CDR3 sequence (DNA): TGTGCCAGCAGTTCCCCAGCAGGGGGGCAAGAGACCCAGTACTTC.

This chain uses TRBV27 with TRBJ2-7; 8 nucleotides line up with TRBD1. V shed 0 bases, J shed 3 bases, and the junction held 7 bases outside the gene matches. Germline-derived CDR1 and CDR2 are MNHEY and SMNVEV (reference sequence). The CDR3 is made up of 16 amino acids. The CDR3 is CASSLSPGTGIYEQYV. CDR3 nucleotide sequence: TGTGCCAGCAGTTTATCCCCCGGGACAGGTATCTACGAGCAGTACGTC.

This clonotype showed up just once. The V call is TRBV24-1, the J call TRBJ1-5, with a possible D match to TRBD1 (5 bases). Trimming shortened V by 5 bases and J by 2 bases, and 6 bases separated the two germline ends. Germline V gives CDR1 KGHDR, CDR2 SFDVKD. The CDR3 is 13 residues long. The CDR3 DNA is TGTGCCACCAGTGTAGGGGGCAATCAGCCCCAGCATTTT. Amino acid sequence: CATSVGGNQPQHF.

The chain couples TRBV20-1 to TRBJ2-7; D is undetermined. The CDR3 spans 14 residues. V was trimmed by 2 bases and J by 1 base, leaving 12 bases between them. Germline-derived CDR1 and CDR2 are DFQATT and SNEGSKA (reference sequence). The CDR3 sequence: CSARPIENSYEQYF. The CDR3 DNA reads as TGCAGTGCTAGACCGATTGAGAATTCCTACGAGCAGTACTTC.

CDR3 amino acids: CASSYPTTGSGTYTDTQYF. The CDR3 DNA sequence: TGTGCCAGCAGTTACCCAACTACTGGTAGCGGGACCTACACAGATACGCAGTATTTT. The chain recombines TRBV6-2 or TRBV6-3 with TRBJ2-3, with 8 bases lining up with TRBD2. The germline CDR1 and CDR2 sequences are MNHEY and SVGEGT. CDR3 length: 19 residues. V lost 2 bases and J lost 2; bases outside the gene matches: 15.

V and J are TRBV2 and TRBJ1-2; 7 positions agree with TRBD1. CDR3 length: 15 amino acids. After removal of 4 bases from V and 4 bases from J, the junction contained 9 bases not matched to a gene. Per the germline V gene, CDR1 is SNHLY and CDR2 is FYNNEI. The DNA for the CDR3 is TGTGCCAGCAGTGCCTCCGGGACAGATTTCTATGGCTACACCTTC. Protein sequence: CASSASGTDFYGYTF.

The V call is TRBV4-1, the J call TRBJ2-1; TRBD2 matches 9 bases. Per germline, CDR1 MGHRA and CDR2 YSYEKL. CDR3 length: 17 amino acids. After removal of 5 bases from V and 5 bases from J, the junction contained 13 bases not matched to a gene. This CDR3 is CASSTTSGSRRDNEQFF. The CDR3, as DNA: TGCGCCAGCAGCACTACTAGCGGGTCGAGACGGGACAATGAGCAGTTCTTC.

The chain couples TRBV30 to TRBJ1-2; 7 nucleotides match TRBD1. Germline V gene sequence: CDR1 GTSNPN, CDR2 SVGIG (reference sequence). Trimming took 5 bases from V and 4 from J; bases not matched to a gene: 13. The CDR3 is 15 amino acids. As DNA, the CDR3 is TGTGCCTGGCGAGTCGACAGGGAAGCAGGCTATGGCTACACCTTC. It yields the protein CAWRVDREAGYGYTF. Together with reference TRBV30 and TRBJ1-2, the CDR3 gives the full variable domain: SQTIHQWPATLVQPVGSPLSLECTVEGTSNPNLYWYRQAAGRGLQLLFYSVGIGQISSEVPQNLSASRPQDRQFILSSKKLLLSDSGFYLCAWRVDREAGYGYTFGSGTRLTVV.

J is TRBJ1-6 and V is TRBV2, with TRBD1 matching 7 bases. The junction had 9 bases not matched to a gene; V was cut back by 7 bases and J by 6 bases. Germline lookup yields CDR1 SNHLY and CDR2 FYNNEI. This CDR3 has 15 residues. The CDR3: CASMGRGTFNSPLHF. The DNA for the CDR3 is TGTGCCAGCATGGGCAGGGGGACATTTAATTCACCCCTCCACTTT.

The rearrangement joins TRBV6-1 to TRBJ2-6; D gene ambiguous. CDR1 is MNHNS, CDR2 SASEGT, per germline. The CDR3 runs to 16 residues. The germline V and J ends were trimmed by 3 bases and 2 bases, with 11 bases remaining between them. CDR3 protein: CASSDHGLAGANVLTF. In DNA form, the CDR3 reads TGTGCCAGCAGTGATCATGGGTTAGCTGGGGCCAACGTCCTGACTTTC.